This TCR beta chain appears in the sequencing data of a study of quantifying T cell responses using KT2 cells. On the study more broadly: TCR alpha and beta constant-region primers primed reverse transcription of RNA.

An oligo carrying a UMI was ligated to the cDNA 3' end. The first PCR ran 3 to 5 cycles with an equimolar RC1.1 and RC1.2 beta primer mix. Each CDR3 protein is one row after TCRdb ran MiXCR on the UMI-ligation and nested PCR reads. Of 60,000 or so distinct CDR3 sequences in the sample, around an eighth were seen once. The CDR3 length is 12 residues. Different KT2-to-PBMC ratios were created with a constant PBMC count. The table lists this clonotype with many counts. At one of its ends the junction is not consistent with the germline gene, which may arise from a read error. Material: PBMCs spiked with cells of the T cell clone KT2. This chain joins TRBV23-1 and TRBJ1-1; D ambiguous. TRBV23-1 is treated as an ORF (open reading frame) with a function not yet certain. The receptor was derived from a human donor. CDR3 sequence reads: CASTPPNSEAFF. In DNA, the CDR3 is TGCGCCAGCACTCCACCTAACAGTGAAGCTTTCTTT.